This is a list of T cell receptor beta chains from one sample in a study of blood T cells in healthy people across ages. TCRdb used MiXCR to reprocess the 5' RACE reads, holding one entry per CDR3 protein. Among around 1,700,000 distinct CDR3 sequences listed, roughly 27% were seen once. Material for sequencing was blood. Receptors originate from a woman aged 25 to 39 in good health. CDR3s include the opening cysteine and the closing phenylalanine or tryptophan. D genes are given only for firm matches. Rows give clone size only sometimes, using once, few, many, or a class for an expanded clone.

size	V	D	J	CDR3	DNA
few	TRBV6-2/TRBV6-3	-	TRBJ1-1	CASSYSLKGSMNTEAFF	TGTGCCAGCAGTTACTCGCTAAAGGGGTCCATGAACACTGAAGCTTTCTTT
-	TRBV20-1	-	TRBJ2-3	CSQLGDLSTDTQYF	TGCAGTCAACTAGGGGATCTTAGCACAGATACGCAGTATTTT
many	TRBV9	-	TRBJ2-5	CASSVASLPETQYF	TGTGCCAGCAGCGTAGCTAGCCTCCCAGAGACCCAGTACTTC
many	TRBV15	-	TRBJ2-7	CATSRDISGQGPPYEQYF	TGTGCCACCAGCAGAGATATTTCGGGGCAGGGCCCACCCTACGAGCAGTACTTC
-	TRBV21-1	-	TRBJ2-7	CASKKGDNYVQYF	TGTGCCAGCAAGAAAGGGGACAACTACGTGCAGTACTTC
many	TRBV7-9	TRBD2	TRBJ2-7	CASSSTSGTYEQYF	TGTGCCAGCAGCTCGACTAGCGGGACCTACGAGCAGTACTTC
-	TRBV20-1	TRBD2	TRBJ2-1	CSASSVELAGYNEQFF	TGCAGTGCTAGCTCTGTCGAGCTAGCGGGTTACAATGAGCAGTTCTTC
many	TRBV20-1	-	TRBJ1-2	CSAAVAGGYTF	TGCAGTGCTGCGGTTGCGGGGGGCTACACCTTC
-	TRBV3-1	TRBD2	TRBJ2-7	CASGPQGLVSFEQYF	TGTGCCAGCGGGCCCCAAGGACTAGTAAGCTTCGAGCAGTACTTC
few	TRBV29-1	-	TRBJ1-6	CSVGLGPNSPLHF	TGCAGCGTTGGGCTTGGACCTAATTCACCCCTCCACTTT
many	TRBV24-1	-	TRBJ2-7	CATFTYEQYF	TGTGCCACCTTTACATACGAGCAGTACTTC
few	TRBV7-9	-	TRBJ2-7	CASSSAPGTLEQYF	TGTGCCAGCAGCTCCGCACCCGGGACCCTCGAGCAGTACTTC
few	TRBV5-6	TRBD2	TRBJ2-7	CASSFLRGEEQYF	TGTGCCAGCAGCTTCTTACGGGGGGAAGAGCAGTACTTC
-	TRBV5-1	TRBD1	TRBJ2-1	CASSLRGQYNEQFF	TGCGCCAGCAGCTTGAGGGGGCAGTACAATGAGCAGTTCTTC
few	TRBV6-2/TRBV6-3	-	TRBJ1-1	CASSYGPTEAFF	TGTGCCAGCAGTTACGGTCCCACTGAAGCTTTCTTT
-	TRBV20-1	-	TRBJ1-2	CSARVATGELWDYGYTF	TGCAGTGCTAGAGTTGCAACAGGAGAATTATGGGACTATGGCTACACCTTC
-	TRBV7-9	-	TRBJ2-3	CASSRATVTDTQYF	TGTGCCAGCAGTCGGGCGACGGTCACAGATACGCAGTATTTT
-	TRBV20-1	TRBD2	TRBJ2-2	CSARTAGTSGGTGELFF	TGCAGTGCTAGAACTGCCGGGACTAGCGGCGGCACCGGGGAGCTGTTTTTT
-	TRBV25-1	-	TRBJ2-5	CARKSDRDPYF	TGTGCCAGAAAATCAGACAGAGATCCGTACTTC
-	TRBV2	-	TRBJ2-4	CASWSSNEQYF	TGTGCCAGCTGGTCGTCCAATGAGCAGTACTTC
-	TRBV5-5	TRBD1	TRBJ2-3	CASNLPRTGGSDTQYF	TGTGCCAGCAACCTCCCCAGGACAGGGGGCTCAGATACGCAGTATTTT
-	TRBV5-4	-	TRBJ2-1	CASSLSPRRSSAYNEQFF	TGTGCCAGCAGCTTGTCCCCACGTCGGAGCAGCGCATACAATGAGCAGTTCTTC
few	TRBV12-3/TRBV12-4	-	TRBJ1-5	CASSFSQVQPQHF	TGTGCCAGCAGTTTTTCCCAGGTGCAGCCCCAGCATTTT
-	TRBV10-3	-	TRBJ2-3	CAISEGVKRDAQYF	TGTGCCATCAGTGAGGGGGTCAAACGAGATGCGCAGTATTTT
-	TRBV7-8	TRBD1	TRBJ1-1	CASSPRTGLTEAFF	TGTGCCAGCAGCCCCCGGACAGGGTTAACTGAAGCTTTCTTT
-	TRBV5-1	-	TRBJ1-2	CASSFRHGSYGYTF	TGCGCCAGCAGCTTCCGTCACGGCTCCTATGGCTACACCTTC
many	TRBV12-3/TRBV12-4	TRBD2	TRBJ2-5	CASSLFAGGQETQYF	TGTGCCAGCAGTTTATTCGCGGGGGGCCAAGAGACCCAGTACTTC
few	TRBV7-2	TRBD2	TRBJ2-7	CASSLWGLTAYEQYF	TGTGCCAGCAGCTTATGGGGACTAACAGCCTACGAGCAGTACTTC
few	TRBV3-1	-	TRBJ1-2	CASSQGSTSQNYGYTF	TGTGCCAGCAGCCAAGGGTCCACCTCCCAGAACTATGGCTACACCTTC
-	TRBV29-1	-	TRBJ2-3	CSVSNGYTDTQYF	TGCAGCGTGTCAAATGGGTACACAGATACGCAGTATTTT
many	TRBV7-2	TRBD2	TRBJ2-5	CASSLGSGVETQYF	TGTGCCAGCAGCTTAGGTAGCGGGGTGGAGACCCAGTACTTC
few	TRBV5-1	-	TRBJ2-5	CASSLTGQKQETQYF	TGCGCCAGCAGCTTAACCGGACAGAAGCAAGAGACCCAGTACTTC
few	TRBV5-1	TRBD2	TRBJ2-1	CASSLRSRTSVYNEQFF	TGCGCCAGCAGCTTGCGTTCCCGGACTAGCGTCTACAATGAGCAGTTCTTC
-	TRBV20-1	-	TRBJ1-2	CSARSRGSGYTF	TGCAGTGCTAGAAGCAGGGGCTCTGGCTACACCTTC
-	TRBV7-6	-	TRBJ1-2	CASGPNGVDYGYTF	TGTGCCAGCGGCCCCAACGGAGTGGACTATGGCTACACCTTC
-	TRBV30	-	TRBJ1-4	CAWSRSLEEKLFF	TGTGCCTGGAGTCGGTCATTGGAGGAAAAACTGTTTTTT
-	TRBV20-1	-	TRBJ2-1	CSAPGRAEQFF	TGCAGTGCCCCTGGTCGAGCCGAGCAGTTCTTC
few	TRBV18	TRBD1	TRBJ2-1	CASSPGQGGGEQFF	TGTGCCAGCTCACCGGGACAGGGGGGCGGTGAGCAGTTCTTC
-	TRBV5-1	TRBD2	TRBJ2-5	CASSEGLAGGKETQYF	TGCGCCAGCAGCGAGGGACTAGCGGGAGGCAAAGAGACCCAGTACTTC
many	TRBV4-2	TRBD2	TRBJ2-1	CASSQEGTSGSWFF	TGTGCCAGCAGCCAAGAGGGGACTAGCGGGAGTTGGTTCTTC
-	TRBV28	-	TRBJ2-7	CASSPLGAAKEQYF	TGTGCCAGCAGCCCCTTAGGCGCGGCCAAAGAGCAGTACTTC
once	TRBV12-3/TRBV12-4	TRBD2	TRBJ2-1	CASSLPTSASYEQFF	TGTGCCAGCAGTTTACCCACTAGCGCCTCCTACGAGCAGTTCTTC
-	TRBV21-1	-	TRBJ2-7	CASSKEGRTDGTEQYF	TGTGCCAGCAGCAAAGAGGGGAGGACGGACGGGACCGAGCAGTACTTC
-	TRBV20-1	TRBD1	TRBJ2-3	CSAKSRDRGTDTQYF	TGCAGTGCTAAGAGCCGGGACAGAGGCACAGATACGCAGTATTTT
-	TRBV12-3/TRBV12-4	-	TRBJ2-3	CASTGRGTEDTDTQYF	TGTGCCAGCACCGGACGCGGGACCGAAGACACAGATACGCAGTATTTT
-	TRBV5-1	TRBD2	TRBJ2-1	CASMYRTSGSSKETQFF	TGCGCCAGCATGTACCGGACTAGCGGGAGTTCCAAAGAGACCCAGTTCTTC
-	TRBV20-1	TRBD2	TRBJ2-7	CSARSSGEGGEQYF	TGCAGTGCTAGAAGTAGCGGGGAAGGAGGCGAGCAGTACTTC
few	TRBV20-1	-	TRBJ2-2	CSARGPADTGELFF	TGCAGTGCTCGAGGGCCGGCGGACACCGGGGAGCTGTTTTTT
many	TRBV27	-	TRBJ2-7	CASSLSVFEQYF	TGTGCCAGCAGTTTATCGGTCTTCGAGCAGTACTTC
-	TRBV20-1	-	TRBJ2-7	CSARRGGTYNEQYF	TGCAGTGCTCGGCGGGGCGGGACTTACAATGAGCAGTACTTC
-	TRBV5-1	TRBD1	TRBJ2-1	CASSWTGTGVDNEQFF	TGCGCCAGCAGCTGGACCGGGACAGGGGTTGACAATGAGCAGTTCTTC
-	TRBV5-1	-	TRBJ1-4	CASSLASPLELFF	TGCGCCAGCAGCTTGGCGAGCCCCCTCGAACTGTTTTTT
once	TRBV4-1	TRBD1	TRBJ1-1	CASSTQQGKNTEAFF	TGCGCCAGCAGCACTCAACAGGGGAAGAACACTGAAGCTTTCTTT
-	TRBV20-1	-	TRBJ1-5	CSASEHINQPQHF	TGCAGTGCTAGTGAACATATCAATCAGCCCCAGCATTTT
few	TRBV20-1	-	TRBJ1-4	CSAPTGSANEKLFF	TGCAGTGCGCCTACAGGGTCGGCAAATGAAAAACTGTTTTTT
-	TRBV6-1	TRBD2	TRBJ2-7	CASSEVSSGLAGGPYEQYF	TGTGCCAGCAGTGAAGTATCTTCGGGACTAGCGGGGGGACCCTACGAGCAGTACTTC
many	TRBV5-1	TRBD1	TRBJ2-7	CASSLGTGMYEQYF	TGCGCCAGCAGCCTGGGGACAGGGATGTACGAGCAGTACTTC